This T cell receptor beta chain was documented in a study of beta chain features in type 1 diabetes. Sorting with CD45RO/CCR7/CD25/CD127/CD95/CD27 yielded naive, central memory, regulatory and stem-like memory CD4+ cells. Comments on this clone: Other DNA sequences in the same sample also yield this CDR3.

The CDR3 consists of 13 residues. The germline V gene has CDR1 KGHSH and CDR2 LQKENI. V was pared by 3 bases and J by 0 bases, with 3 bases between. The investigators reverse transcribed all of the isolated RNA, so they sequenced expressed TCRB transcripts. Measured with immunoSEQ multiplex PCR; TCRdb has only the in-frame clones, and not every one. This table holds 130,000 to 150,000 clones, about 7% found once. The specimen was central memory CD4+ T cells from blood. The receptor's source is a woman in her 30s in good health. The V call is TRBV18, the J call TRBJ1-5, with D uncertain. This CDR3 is CASSPGSNQPQHF. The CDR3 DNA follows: TGTGCCAGCTCACCCGGTAGCAATCAGCCCCAGCATTTT.